The next 8 T cell receptor beta chains were all read from a single sample in a study of OX40 agonist ivuxolimab in advanced cancers. The protocol was immunoSEQ multiplex PCR, while the TCRdb copy is restricted to in-frame clones and leaves out a portion. Among tens of thousands of clones listed, just under 95% were seen once. The sequences come from CD4+ or CD8+ T cells sorted from blood, collected in a trial of the OX40 agonist ivuxolimab. Every receptor here comes from an adult with an advanced solid tumor such as melanoma, head and neck, liver or kidney cancer.

CDR3: CSVEGAAGGWSEETQYF. The CDR3 DNA is TGCAGCGTTGAGGGGGCAGCGGGAGGTTGGTCTGAAGAGACCCAGTACTTC. The chain joins TRBV29-1 to TRBJ2-5; TRBD2 agrees at 9 bases. The CDR3 runs to 17 residues. V shed 3 bases, J shed 3 bases, and the junction held 14 bases outside the gene matches. Germline loops: CDR1 SQVTM, CDR2 ANQGSEA. The full variable domain, with the rest looked up from reference TRBV29-1 and TRBJ2-5, is SAVISQKPSRDICQRGTSLTIQCQVDSQVTMMFWYRQQPGQSLTLIATANQGSEATYESGFVIDKFPISRPNLTFSTLTVSNMSPEDSSIYLCSVEGAAGGWSEETQYFGPGTRLLVL.

CDR3: CASRTGTTEAFF. The CDR3 region has the DNA TGTGCCAGTAGAACAGGGACCACTGAAGCTTTCTTT. The chain joins TRBV19 to TRBJ1-1, with D perhaps TRBD1 (6 bases). Germline V gives CDR1 LNHDA, CDR2 SQIVND (reference sequence). The CDR3 has 12 residues. V dropped 6 bases and J dropped 4 bases, with 9 bases sitting between them.

The rearrangement links TRBV28 to TRBJ2-3; D gene uncertain. V gave up 5 bases and J gave up 0 bases, with 21 bases separating them. Per germline, CDR1 MDHEN and CDR2 SYDVKM. This CDR3 region has 18 residues. The CDR3 DNA sequence: TGTGCCAGCAGTCTATCCCTGACGGCGGCACCGAGCACAGATACGCAGTATTTT. This sequence encodes CASSLSLTAAPSTDTQYF.

CDR3 coding DNA: TGTGCCAGTAGTATAGGGCCAATTCAAACTGAAGCTTTCTTT. This translates into CASSIGPIQTEAFF. The rearrangement links TRBV19 to TRBJ1-1; D remains ambiguous. The CDR3 runs 14 residues. Between the trimmed V and J ends, which lost 1 base and 5 bases, there was a span of 11 bases. The germline gives CDR1 LNHDA, CDR2 SQIVND (reference sequence).

The CDR3 sequence: CASITLGRTGGNTEAFF. The CDR3 DNA reads TGTGCCAGCATTACCCTGGGAAGAACGGGTGGGAACACTGAAGCTTTCTTT. The chain carries TRBV7-9 and TRBJ1-1; D gene ambiguous. The germline V gene has CDR1 SEHNR and CDR2 FQNEAQ (reference sequence). Trimming took off 7 bases at V and 1 base at J, with 22 bases between the two ends. This CDR3 has 17 amino acids.

The V call is TRBV4-1, the J call TRBJ2-7, with 12 bases lining up with TRBD2. J was trimmed by 4 bases and V by 2 bases; bases with no gene match: 0. The CDR3 contains 14 residues. Germline CDR1 is MGHRA and CDR2 is YSYEKL. In nucleotides, the CDR3 is TGCGCCAGCAGCCAAACTAGCGGGGGGTACGAGCAGTACTTC. Its protein is CASSQTSGGYEQYF.

CDR3 nucleotide sequence: TGTGCCAGCAGTGACAACCGCAATCAGCCCCAGCATTTT. As protein: CASSDNRNQPQHF. V is TRBV5-6 and J is TRBJ1-5; no clear D gene. From germline, CDR1 is SGHDT and CDR2 YYEEEE. The V and J ends lost 5 bases and 2 bases respectively, with 8 bases between them. The CDR3 is 13 amino acids. Supplemented by reference TRBV5-6 and TRBJ1-5, the full variable domain reads DAGVTQSPTHLIKTRGQQVTLRCSPKSGHDTVSWYQQALGQGPQFIFQYYEEEERQRGNFPDRFSGHQFPNYSSELNVNALLLGDSALYLCASSDNRNQPQHFGDGTRLSIL.

The rearrangement uses TRBV5-6 and TRBJ2-7, with D perhaps matching TRBD2 (6 bases). The CDR3 has 16 amino acids. The germline V gene encodes CDR1 SGHDT and CDR2 YYEEEE. The V and J ends lost 4 bases and 0 bases respectively, with 17 bases between them. CDR3 in DNA: TGTGCCAGCAGCGGGGGGTCCAGCCCTTTCTCCTACGAGCAGTACTTC. This gives the protein CASSGGSSPFSYEQYF.